This T cell receptor (beta chain) was obtained from a study of T cells after yellow fever vaccination. Regarding the study as a whole: Clones from primary vaccination mostly reappeared after the booster (roughly 95% CD4, approximately 88% CD8). Although the secondary response was weaker, it peaked faster, at day 5 versus 15. Abundant bulk-derived clonotypes could contaminate FACS-sorted repertoires.

On this clonotype: Its antigen is not known.

They built TCR cDNA with 5'RACE template switching, a step that put in a universal primer site and UMIs. TCRdb re-analysed the 5' RACE reads in MiXCR, keeping a single row per CDR3 protein. The sample has 250,000 to 350,000 distinct CDR3 sequences, approximately 4% seen once; the top ten hold roughly a fifth. This CDR3 has 13 residues. V lost 2 bases and J 4 bases, leaving 9 bases between the germline ends. This rearrangement joins TRBV12-3 or TRBV12-4 to TRBJ2-7, with D uncertain. The TCR originated in a man aged 18 to 29 who received the YFV17D yellow fever vaccine. Sequencing was performed on PBMCs, taken 15 days after the yellow fever booster vaccination. This CDR3 reads CASSLFRSYEQYF. The CDR3 DNA is TGTGCCAGCAGTTTATTCAGGTCATACGAGCAGTACTTC.